The rows below give T cell receptor beta chains drawn from one sample of a study of shared clonotypes between healthy human individuals. Only in-frame clones appear in the TCRdb table, and some are missing; sequencing was by immunoSEQ multiplex PCR. The data show some 2,000,000 clones, 95% seen once. Sequencing was carried out using naive CD4+ T cells sorted from blood. The source is a man aged 18 to 29 in good health. Each CDR3 is given with its conserved first and last residue. Each record gives: D gene, J gene, V gene, clone size, CDR3 length, CDR3 protein, CDR3 DNA. D genes are given only for firm matches. Clone size is stated in some rows and not others, as once, few, many or a class when expanded.

>TRBD2|TRBJ2-2|TRBV4-1|-|17
CASSQVVAGMNTGELFF
TGCGCCAGCAGCCAAGTCGTAGCGGGGATGAACACCGGGGAGCTGTTTTTT
>-|TRBJ2-7|TRBV5-6|-|16
CASSLVSPLSSYEQYF
TGTGCCAGCAGCTTGGTGTCTCCCCTAAGCTCCTACGAGCAGTACTTC
>-|TRBJ1-2|TRBV6-5|-|16
CASSWERALFNYGYTF
TGTGCCAGCAGTTGGGAGAGGGCACTATTTAACTATGGCTACACCTTC
>-|TRBJ2-7|TRBV10-1|once|15
CASSESSLGTYEQYF
TGCGCCAGCAGTGAATCGAGTCTCGGGACCTACGAGCAGTACTTC
>TRBD1|TRBJ1-5|TRBV2|-|14
CASSGTGVNQPQHF
TGTGCCAGCAGTGGGACAGGGGTCAATCAGCCCCAGCATTTT
>-|TRBJ2-7|TRBV2|-|14
CASSAPGEVKGQYF
TGTGCCAGCAGTGCTCCGGGGGAGGTAAAGGGGCAGTACTTC
>TRBD1|TRBJ1-6|TRBV5-1|-|15
CASSSGQVVNSPLHF
TGCGCCAGCAGCTCGGGACAGGTCGTGAATTCACCCCTCCACTTT
>TRBD2|TRBJ2-3|TRBV6-5|-|15
CASSGGSGSTDTQYF
TGTGCCAGCAGCGGGGGGAGCGGGAGCACAGATACGCAGTATTTT
>-|TRBJ1-4|TRBV11-2|-|14
CASSSAAGNEKLFF
TGTGCCAGCAGCTCCGCCGCGGGTAATGAAAAACTGTTTTTT
>TRBD1|TRBJ1-1|TRBV5-1|-|16
CASSLGQGVMNTEAFF
TGCGCCAGCAGCTTGGGACAGGGCGTCATGAACACTGAAGCTTTCTTT
>TRBD2|TRBJ2-2|TRBV7-2|-|16
CASSPGSAGGPGELFF
TGTGCCAGCAGCCCCGGGTCAGCGGGAGGCCCCGGGGAGCTGTTTTTT
>TRBD1|TRBJ2-3|TRBV18|-|14
CASSPQTGTDTQYF
TGTGCCAGCTCACCACAGACAGGGACAGATACGCAGTATTTT